The rows below give T cell receptor beta chains drawn from one sample of a study of control samples from healthy donors and cancer patients. Assay used: immunoSEQ multiplex PCR; TCRdb lists only in-frame clones, some missing. The table shows about 150,000 clones, with over 85% occurring only once. The specimen sequenced was blood. The origin of the receptors is a man aged 45-65 years in good health. Both conserved end residues are part of each CDR3. A D gene is named only where the DNA matches it firmly. Only some rows state a clone size, as once, few, many or a class for expanded clones.

J gene,CDR3 length,D gene,V gene,clone size,CDR3 protein,CDR3 DNA
TRBJ1-5,15,TRBD1,TRBV7-2,once,CASSLGTGINQPQHF,TGTGCCAGCAGCTTAGGGACAGGGATCAATCAGCCCCAGCATTTT
TRBJ2-5,16,TRBD1,TRBV13,-,CASSLNADRGRETQYF,TGTGCCAGCAGCTTAAACGCGGACAGGGGGCGAGAGACCCAGTACTTC
TRBJ2-3,15,-,TRBV10-1,-,CASSLGPGGTDTQYF,TGCGCCAGCAGTCTCGGACCCGGAGGCACAGATACGCAGTATTTT
TRBJ2-6,16,-,TRBV7-3,-,CASSLNMGRGANVLTF,TGTGCCAGCAGCTTAAATATGGGGCGTGGGGCCAACGTCCTGACTTTC
TRBJ2-5,16,TRBD1,TRBV14,-,CASSPPGQGARETQYF,TGTGCCAGCAGCCCCCCGGGACAGGGGGCTCGGGAGACCCAGTACTTC
TRBJ2-7,15,TRBD2,TRBV6-2/TRBV6-3,-,CASSWGGSGTYEQYF,TGTGCCAGCAGTTGGGGAGGGAGCGGAACCTACGAGCAGTACTTC
TRBJ2-3,17,-,TRBV3-1/TRBV3-2,few,CASSQDEWPRDTDTQYF,TGTGCCAGCAGCCAAGATGAGTGGCCTAGGGACACAGATACGCAGTATTTT
TRBJ2-1,16,TRBD2,TRBV5-6,-,CASSLAPAGGYNEQFF,TGTGCCAGCAGCTTGGCTCCAGCGGGGGGATACAATGAGCAGTTCTTC
TRBJ2-7,14,-,TRBV25-1,-,CASSGTESSYEQYF,TGTGCCAGCAGTGGGACGGAGAGCTCCTACGAGCAGTACTTC
TRBJ1-5,13,-,TRBV18,-,CASSPGGAQPQHF,TGTGCCAGCTCACCGGGAGGAGCGCAGCCCCAGCATTTT
TRBJ2-1,16,TRBD2,TRBV5-1,-,CASSPSGNSGGGEQFF,TGCGCCAGCAGCCCTAGCGGGAATTCGGGAGGGGGTGAGCAGTTCTTC
TRBJ2-3,17,TRBD2,TRBV19,-,CASSPGASGASTDTQYF,TGTGCCAGTAGTCCCGGGGCTAGCGGTGCTAGCACAGATACGCAGTATTTT
TRBJ1-4,12,TRBD1,TRBV5-1,once,CASSQGGEKLFF,TGCGCCAGCAGCCAGGGGGGTGAAAAACTGTTTTTT
TRBJ2-7,16,TRBD1,TRBV4-1,once,CASSLTTGGKGGEQYF,TGCGCCAGCAGCCTGACTACAGGGGGGAAGGGAGGCGAGCAGTACTTC
TRBJ1-4,15,-,TRBV5-6,-,CASSLVSGPNEKLFF,TGTGCCAGCAGCTTGGTTTCTGGCCCTAATGAAAAACTGTTTTTT